Listed below are T cell receptor beta chains from one sample, sequenced in a study of blood T cell repertoires in COVID-19. TCRdb keeps only in-frame clones here, not all; method: immunoSEQ multiplex PCR. The table has 170,000 or so clones, approximately 85% seen once. Sample: PBMCs or T cells enriched from blood (not recorded which). The source is a man aged 35 to 55 who had recovered from COVID-19. CDR3s include the opening cysteine and the closing phenylalanine or tryptophan. The D gene is left open where the match is weak.

>TRBD1|TRBJ2-7|TRBV28
CASSSPAGQGSEQYF
TGTGCCAGCAGTTCTCCTGCGGGACAGGGTAGCGAGCAGTACTTC
>.|TRBJ1-1|TRBV19
CASSQAQMNTEAFF
TGTGCCAGTAGCCAGGCACAGATGAACACTGAAGCTTTCTTT
>TRBD2|TRBJ2-5|TRBV20-1
CSASATSGPSGETQYF
TGCAGTGCTAGTGCAACTAGCGGACCCTCTGGTGAGACCCAGTACTTC
>.|TRBJ2-7|TRBV18
CASSLEGSPYEQYF
TGTGCCAGCTCCTTGGAGGGGTCACCCTACGAGCAGTACTTC
>TRBD1|TRBJ2-7|TRBV19
CASSMTGTGSNEQYF
TGTGCCAGTAGTATGACCGGGACAGGGTCCAACGAGCAGTACTTC
>TRBD1|TRBJ1-1|TRBV5-1
CASSPRTGGTEAFF
TGCGCCAGCAGCCCTCGGACAGGAGGAACTGAAGCTTTCTTT
>.|TRBJ1-1|TRBV27
CASSWGGNTEAFF
TGTGCCAGCAGTTGGGGGGGGAACACTGAAGCTTTCTTT
>.|TRBJ2-7|TRBV5-1
CASSLDIYEQYF
TGCGCCAGCAGCTTGGACATCTACGAGCAGTACTTC
>TRBD1|TRBJ2-6|TRBV9
CASSVETGPGANVLTF
TGTGCCAGCAGCGTGGAGACAGGGCCCGGGGCCAACGTCCTGACTTTC
>TRBD1|TRBJ1-4|TRBV5-1
CASSLTDRVRGEKLFF
TGCGCCAGCAGCTTGACCGACAGGGTTAGGGGTGAAAAACTGTTTTTT
>TRBD2|TRBJ2-7|TRBV3-1/TRBV3-2
CASSQGAFSGSIYEQYF
TGTGCCAGCAGCCAAGGGGCGTTTAGCGGGAGTATCTACGAGCAGTACTTC